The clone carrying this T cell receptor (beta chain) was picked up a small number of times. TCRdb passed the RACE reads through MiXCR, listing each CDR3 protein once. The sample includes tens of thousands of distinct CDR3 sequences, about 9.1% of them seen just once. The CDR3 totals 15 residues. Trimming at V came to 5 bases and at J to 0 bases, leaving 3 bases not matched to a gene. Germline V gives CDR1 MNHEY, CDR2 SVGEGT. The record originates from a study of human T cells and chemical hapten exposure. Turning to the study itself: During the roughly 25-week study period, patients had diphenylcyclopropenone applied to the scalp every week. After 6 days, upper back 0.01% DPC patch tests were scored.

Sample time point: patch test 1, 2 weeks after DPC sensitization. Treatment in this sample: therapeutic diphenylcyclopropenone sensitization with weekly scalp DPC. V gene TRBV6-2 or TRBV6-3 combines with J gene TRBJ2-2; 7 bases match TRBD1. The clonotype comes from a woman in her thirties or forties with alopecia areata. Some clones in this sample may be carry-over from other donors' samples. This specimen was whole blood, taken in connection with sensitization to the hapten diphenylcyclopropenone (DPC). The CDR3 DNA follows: TGTGCCAGCAGTCCAGGACAGGCGAACACCGGGGAGCTGTTTTTT. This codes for CASSPGQANTGELFF.